These 10 T cell receptor beta chains share one sample of origin, sequenced in a study of blood T cells in healthy people across ages. Using a J-beta primer mix together with a sample-barcoded 5' primer, a second PCR was run for roughly 6 to 12 cycles. Each CDR3 protein gets one entry after TCRdb re-called the 5' RACE reads with MiXCR. The profile shows fewer than 900,000 distinct CDR3 sequences, 36% of them singletons. The source material was blood. The source of these receptors is a man between 18 and 29 years old in good health.

About this clonotype itself: This may be a read error: a much more frequent sequence differs by one nucleotide. This chain connects TRBV5-5 to TRBJ2-7, with no clear D. V shed 4 bases and J shed 1 base, with 15 bases lying between them. The CDR3 contains 15 residues. Germline V CDR1 and CDR2: SGHKS, YYEKEE (reference sequence). Here the CDR3 reads CASSPGQRRSYEQYF. In DNA form, the CDR3 reads TGTGCCAGCAGCCCGGGCCAGAGGAGATCCTACGAGCAGTACTTC.

This clonotype has a count of ten or more. This chain links TRBV7-9 with TRBJ2-3; unclear D gene. CDR1 is SEHNR and CDR2 is FQNEAQ in the germline V gene (reference sequence). V lost 1 base, J lost 4 bases, and 9 bases lay in between. CDR3 size: 14 residues. This chain's CDR3 is CASSLGARSDTQYF. DNA of the CDR3: TGTGCCAGCAGCTTAGGAGCTAGGTCAGATACGCAGTATTTT.

The chain combines TRBV2 with TRBJ1-5; D ambiguous. Trimming took off 6 bases at V and 6 bases at J, with 9 bases between the two ends. CDR3 size: 12 residues. Per germline, CDR1 SNHLY and CDR2 FYNNEI. The CDR3 nucleotides are TGTGCCAGCAGGGACCAATCTCAGCCCCAGCATTTT. It encodes CASRDQSQPQHF.

This chain connects TRBV21-1 to TRBJ1-5; the table names TRBD1, a call not compared with the DNA. TRBV21-1 is assigned pseudogene status. This CDR3 spans 15 amino acids. This chain's CDR3 is CASRGTGDSNQPQHF. In DNA, the CDR3 is TGTGCCAGCAGGGGGACAGGGGATAGCAATCAGCCCCAGCATTTT.

There are a few counts of this clonotype. CDR3 amino acids: CASSLVTVGRLPTNEKLFF. The CDR3 DNA is TGTGCCAGCAGCTTAGTTACGGTTGGCAGGTTACCAACTAATGAAAAACTGTTTTTT. This chain joins TRBV7-8 and TRBJ1-4; D is undetermined. The length of the CDR3 is 19 residues. The germline CDR1 and CDR2 sequences are SGHVS and FQNEAQ. V was pared by 1 base and J by 0 bases, with 18 bases between.

This rearrangement joins TRBV6-6 to TRBJ1-3; no clear D gene. V gave up 7 bases and J gave up 0 bases, with 13 bases separating them. Germline CDR1 is MNHNY and CDR2 is SVGAGI (reference sequence). This CDR3 comprises 15 residues. This CDR3 is CASKTRSGSGNTIYF. The CDR3 bases are TGTGCCAGCAAAACCCGAAGTGGCTCTGGAAACACCATATATTTT.

This clonotype has a handful of counts. The chain uses TRBV5-6 and TRBJ2-1; 8 positions agree with TRBD1. Germline V gives CDR1 SGHDT, CDR2 YYEEEE. The CDR3 consists of 13 residues. Unmatched junction bases numbered 3, after V lost 4 bases and J lost 6 bases. CDR3 sequence: CASSRGQGNEQFF. Written as DNA, the CDR3 is TGTGCCAGCAGCCGAGGACAGGGCAATGAGCAGTTCTTC.

This chain joins TRBV6-6 and TRBJ2-1; D gene ambiguous. Germline V lookup: CDR1 MNHNY, CDR2 SVGAGI (reference sequence). This CDR3 contains 12 residues. V was cut by 5 bases and J by 9 bases, with 11 bases left in between. For the CDR3, the DNA is TGTGCCAGCAGTAAGGACCTTCGTGAGCAGTTCTTC. Protein sequence: CASSKDLREQFF.

This chain uses TRBV12-3 or TRBV12-4 with TRBJ1-1; a weak D match, TRBD1 (5 bases). The CDR3 runs to 15 residues. Trimming shortened V by 6 bases and J by 5 bases, and 19 bases separated the two germline ends. CDR3: CASRPAGGGNTEAFF. The CDR3 DNA follows: TGTGCCAGCAGACCAGCCGGCGGGGGAAATACTGAAGCTTTCTTT.

The chain carries TRBV20-1 and TRBJ2-1, with no clear D. V was trimmed by 6 bases and J by 6 bases, leaving 15 bases between them. The CDR3 extends over 13 amino acids. Germline V CDR1 and CDR2: DFQATT, SNEGSKA (reference sequence). CDR3 sequence: CSAPAWMGNEQFF. The CDR3 DNA follows: TGCAGTGCCCCCGCATGGATGGGCAATGAGCAGTTCTTC.